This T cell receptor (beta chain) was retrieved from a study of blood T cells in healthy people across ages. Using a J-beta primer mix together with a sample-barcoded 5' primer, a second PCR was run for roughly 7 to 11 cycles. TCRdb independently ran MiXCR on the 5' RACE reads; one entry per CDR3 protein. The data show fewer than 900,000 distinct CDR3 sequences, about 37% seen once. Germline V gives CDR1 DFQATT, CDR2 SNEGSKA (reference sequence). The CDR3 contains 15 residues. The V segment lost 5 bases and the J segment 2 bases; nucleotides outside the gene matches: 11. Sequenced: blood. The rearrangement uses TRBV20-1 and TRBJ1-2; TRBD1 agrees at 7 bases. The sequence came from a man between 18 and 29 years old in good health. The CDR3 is CSASNSGQRNYGYTF. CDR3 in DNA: TGCAGTGCTTCTAACTCGGGACAGCGGAACTATGGCTACACCTTC.